This TCR beta chain was profiled in a study of siplizumab effects on memory and regulatory T cells. Notes on the study in general: Mappable alloreactive CD4+ clones came from Treg cells around 70% of the time on average with siplizumab, against 25% to 30% in controls. Among sequences traceable to unstimulated CD4+ memory cells, alloreactive ones were significantly reduced by siplizumab.

Germline V gene data show CDR1 as SGHNT and CDR2 as YYREEE (reference sequence). V lost 4 bases and J lost 5, with 16 bases in between. The CDR3 is 14 amino acids. The method was immunoSEQ multiplex PCR; TCRdb's version includes in-frame clones alone and lacks a portion of them. Among 87,000 or so clones listed, 70% to 90% were seen once. With respect to this clone: Its antigen is unknown.

The genes are TRBV5-4 and TRBJ2-7; tentatively, D is TRBD2 (6 bases). This clonotype was sampled from a human donor in good health. The material sequenced was CD4+ T cells sorted from blood. The CDR3 nucleotides are TGTGCCAGCAGCCACAAGGCACTAGCAGACGAGCAGTACTTC. Amino acid sequence: CASSHKALADEQYF.